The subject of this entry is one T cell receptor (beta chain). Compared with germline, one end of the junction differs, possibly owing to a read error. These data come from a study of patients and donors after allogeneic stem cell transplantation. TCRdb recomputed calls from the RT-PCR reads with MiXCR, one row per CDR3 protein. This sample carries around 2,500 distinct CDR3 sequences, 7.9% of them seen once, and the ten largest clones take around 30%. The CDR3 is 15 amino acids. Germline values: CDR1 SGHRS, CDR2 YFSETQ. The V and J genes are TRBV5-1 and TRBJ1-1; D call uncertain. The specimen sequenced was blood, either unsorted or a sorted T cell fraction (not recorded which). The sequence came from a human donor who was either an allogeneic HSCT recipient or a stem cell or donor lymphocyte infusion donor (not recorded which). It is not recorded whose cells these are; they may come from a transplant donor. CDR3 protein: CASSRTMGRNNEAFF. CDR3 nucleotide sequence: TGCGCCAGCAGCCGAACGATGGGGAGAAACAATGAAGCTTTCTTT. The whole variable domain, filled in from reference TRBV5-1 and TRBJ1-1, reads KAGVTQTPRYLIKTRGQQVTLSCSPISGHRSVSWYQQTPGQGLQFLFEYFSETQRNKGNFPGRFSGRQFSNSRSEMNVSTLELGDSALYLCASSRTMGRNNEAFFGQGTRLTVV.